One and the same sample provided the 14 T cell receptor beta chains below, sequenced in a study of identical twins. MiXCR was run by TCRdb on the 5' RACE reads, yielding one entry per CDR3 protein. The table records a few hundred thousand distinct CDR3 sequences, less than 20% of them present only once. The sample was naive T cells sorted from blood. These receptors all come from a man over 45 in good health.

This clonotype appeared a few times. The chain uses TRBV25-1 and TRBJ2-6; maybe TRBD2 (5 bases). The CDR3 sequence is 18 residues long. CDR1 is MGHDK, CDR2 SYGVNS, per germline. V was pared by 2 bases and J by 2 bases, with 16 bases between. CDR3 region: CASSERPYLGAGANVLTF. CDR3 bases: TGTGCCAGCAGTGAACGCCCTTATTTGGGAGCTGGGGCCAACGTCCTGACTTTC.

V is TRBV28 and J is TRBJ2-2; TRBD2 might be the D (5 bases). The ends were cut back, 4 bases at V and 1 base at J, with 22 bases in the middle. CDR1 MDHEN and CDR2 SYDVKM come from the germline V gene. The CDR3 has 19 amino acids. The CDR3 reads CASSSVSPVGGRNTGELFF. In DNA, the CDR3 is TGTGCCAGCAGTTCTGTCTCCCCTGTAGGCGGGCGGAACACCGGGGAGCTGTTTTTT. Full variable domain (rest looked up from reference TRBV28 and TRBJ2-2): DVKVTQSSRYLVKRTGEKVFLECVQDMDHENMFWYRQDPGLGLRLIYFSYDVKMKEKGDIPEGYSVSREKKERFSLILESASTNQTSMYLCASSSVSPVGGRNTGELFFGEGSRLTVL.

This clonotype came up a few times. V is TRBV20-1 and J is TRBJ2-5; D unresolved. V dropped 3 bases and J dropped 2 bases, with 16 bases sitting between them. This CDR3 has 15 residues. Germline V gene sequence: CDR1 DFQATT, CDR2 SNEGSKA (reference sequence). CDR3 amino acids: CSARDATDPQETQYF. The CDR3 bases are TGCAGTGCTAGGGACGCCACCGATCCTCAAGAGACCCAGTACTTC.

This clonotype was seen ten or more times. CDR3 DNA sequence: TGCGCCAGCAGCGTCCGGGACAGCGTACCTTCTTACGAGCAGTACTTC. As protein: CASSVRDSVPSYEQYF. The chain has TRBV5-1 and TRBJ2-7; 7 bases map to TRBD1. Germline lookup yields CDR1 SGHRS and CDR2 YFSETQ. The CDR3 is made up of 16 amino acids. V dropped 4 bases and J dropped 4; count of bases not matched to a gene: 14.

This clonotype was counted at least ten times. The V gene is TRBV7-2, the J gene TRBJ2-7; maybe TRBD2 (5 bases). Trimming took 1 base from V and 2 from J, leaving 9 bases between them. This CDR3 has 14 residues. Germline V gene data show CDR1 as SGHTA and CDR2 as FQGNSA. The CDR3 DNA follows: TGTGCCAGCAGCTTAGTCCCGGGGACCTACGAGCAGTACTTC. Translation gives CASSLVPGTYEQYF.

The chain combines TRBV7-9 with TRBJ2-5; D gene unclear. The ends were cut back, 2 bases at V and 4 bases at J, with 11 bases in the middle. CDR3 size: 14 residues. CDR1 and CDR2 (germline): SEHNR, FQNEAQ (reference sequence). CDR3 sequence: CASSLSVSRETQYF. The CDR3 nucleotides read TGTGCCAGCAGCTTAAGCGTATCCAGAGAGACCCAGTACTTC.

This clonotype was found once. The chain combines TRBV6-5 with TRBJ2-1; D is unclear. The CDR3 has 14 residues. V gave up 0 bases and J gave up 4 bases, with 7 bases separating them. CDR1 is MNHEY and CDR2 is SVGAGI in the germline V gene. The CDR3 loop is CASSYSLQYNEQFF. The CDR3 DNA reads as TGTGCCAGCAGTTACTCGTTACAGTACAATGAGCAGTTCTTC.

This clonotype was seen ten or more times. This rearrangement joins TRBV6-6 to TRBJ1-1; a weak D match, TRBD1 (5 bases). Germline CDR1 reads MNHNY; CDR2 reads SVGAGI (reference sequence). Trimming took off 6 bases at V and 4 bases at J, with 12 bases between the two ends. The CDR3 runs to 13 residues. The CDR3 DNA follows: TGTGCCAGCAGCCTGGACGGGGGCACTGAAGCTTTCTTT. Amino acids: CASSLDGGTEAFF.

This clonotype was seen only a few times. The chain is built from TRBV9 and TRBJ1-5, with D perhaps TRBD1 (5 bases). V lost 4 bases and J lost 0, with 11 bases in between. This CDR3 region has 15 residues. Germline V gene data show CDR1 as SGDLS and CDR2 as YYNGEE. The CDR3 sequence is CASSPGAASNQPQHF. The CDR3 bases are TGTGCCAGCAGCCCTGGGGCAGCTAGCAATCAGCCCCAGCATTTT.

This clonotype occurred once. V and J are TRBV29-1 and TRBJ2-5; TRBD1 aligns across 8 bases. Germline CDR1 and CDR2: SQVTM and ANQGSEA. Losses at the gene ends were 6 bases for V and 1 base for J; bases not matched to a gene: 1. This CDR3 has 12 residues. The CDR3 here is CSVDRAQETQYF. The CDR3 coding sequence is TGCAGCGTGGACAGGGCCCAAGAGACCCAGTACTTC.

This clonotype was found a few times. J is TRBJ2-7 and V is TRBV5-1; possibly TRBD2 for D (6 bases). Trimming shortened V by 4 bases and J by 3 bases, and 14 bases separated the two germline ends. CDR3 length: 14 amino acids. Germline CDR1 reads SGHRS; CDR2 reads YFSETQ. The CDR3 here is CASSAPGESYEQYF. As DNA, the CDR3 is TGCGCCAGCAGCGCCCCGGGAGAAAGCTACGAGCAGTACTTC.

The chain joins TRBV7-2 to TRBJ2-3; tentative D call: TRBD1 (5 bases). Deletions cut 4 bases from V and 6 bases from J, with 14 bases between. The CDR3 runs 14 residues. CDR1 is SGHTA, CDR2 FQGNSA, per germline. The CDR3 protein is CASSWGTGDDTQYF. The CDR3 DNA is TGTGCCAGCAGCTGGGGCACAGGAGATGATACGCAGTATTTT.

The CDR3 spells CASSLASAGGVYGYTF. In DNA form, the CDR3 reads TGTGCCAGCAGCTTAGCGAGTGCAGGGGGCGTTTATGGCTACACCTTC. This chain uses TRBV7-9 with TRBJ1-2; 8 positions agree with TRBD1. Trimming removed 0 bases from V and 5 bases from J; junction bases left unmatched: 8. Germline V gene sequence: CDR1 SEHNR, CDR2 FQNEAQ (reference sequence). This CDR3 comprises 16 residues.

The genes are TRBV20-1 and TRBJ2-3; possible D gene TRBD1, 6 bases. There are 13 residues in the CDR3. CDR1 and CDR2 from the germline V gene are DFQATT and SNEGSKA (reference sequence). Trimming cost V 6 bases and J 4 bases, with 14 bases left between them. Written as DNA, the CDR3 is TGCAGTGCCGTGTCCAGGACAGCAGATACGCAGTATTTT. Protein: CSAVSRTADTQYF.